Each of the 24 T cell receptor beta chains below was sequenced from the same sample in a study of blood T cell repertoires in COVID-19. Libraries were prepared by immunoSEQ multiplex PCR; TCRdb keeps only in-frame clonotypes and omits some of them. The table lists around 220,000 clones, roughly 88% of them singletons. The sample consisted of peripheral blood. The receptors derive from a woman in her forties who had recovered from COVID-19.

This chain uses TRBV7-9 with TRBJ2-7; TRBD1 might be the D (5 bases). This CDR3 is built from 14 residues. From germline, CDR1 is SEHNR and CDR2 FQNEAQ (reference sequence). V was pared by 0 bases and J by 4 bases, with 10 bases between. In nucleotides, the CDR3 is TGTGCCAGCAGCTTAGCGCCAGGGAAGTACGAGCAGTACTTC. This encodes CASSLAPGKYEQYF.

This clone was detected only once. The V call is TRBV2, the J call TRBJ2-1, with 9 bases aligning to TRBD1. CDR1 is SNHLY, CDR2 FYNNEI, per germline. The CDR3 sequence is 17 residues long. The V and J ends lost 3 bases and 6 bases, in that order; junction bases with no gene match: 12. The CDR3 DNA reads as TGTGCCAGCAGTGACGATCCTCGGGACAGGGTTTTCAATGAGCAGTTCTTC. It yields the protein CASSDDPRDRVFNEQFF.

The V gene is TRBV6-2 or TRBV6-3, the J gene TRBJ2-7; TRBD2 might be the D (5 bases). CDR1 MNHEY and CDR2 SVGEGT come from the germline V gene. The CDR3 has 13 residues. V lost 5 bases and J lost 0, with 8 bases in between. CDR3 in DNA: TGTGCCAGCAGTACTAGGAGCTCCTACGAGCAGTACTTC. It is translated as CASSTRSSYEQYF.

The V gene is TRBV5-4, the J gene TRBJ1-2, with 8 bases that match TRBD1. The V gene end was trimmed by 1 base and the J gene end by 5 bases; junction bases not matched to a gene: 4. Germline V lookup: CDR1 SGHNT, CDR2 YYREEE (reference sequence). The CDR3 covers 14 residues. The CDR3 sequence is CASSLRTGSYGYTF. CDR3 in DNA: TGTGCCAGCAGCTTGCGGACAGGGTCATATGGCTACACCTTC.

In this sample, this clone turned up a few times. This chain connects TRBV4-3 to TRBJ2-1, with 13 bases lining up with TRBD2. Germline-derived CDR1 and CDR2 are LGHNA and YSLEER. The CDR3 sequence is 15 residues long. J was trimmed by 7 bases and V by 4 bases; bases with no gene match: 4. Written as DNA, the CDR3 is TGCGCCAGCAGCCTCTGGACTAGCGGGAGTAATGAGCAGTTCTTC. Translation gives CASSLWTSGSNEQFF.

J is TRBJ2-5 and V is TRBV19; TRBD2 matches at 8 bases. The V gene's germline CDR1 is LNHDA and CDR2 SQIVND (reference sequence). This CDR3 spans 13 amino acids. The V segment lost 7 bases and the J segment 4 bases; nucleotides outside the gene matches: 5. CDR3 amino acids: CASTGGERETQYF. The CDR3 bases are TGTGCCAGTACCGGGGGGGAGCGAGAGACCCAGTACTTC.

This chain uses TRBV4-1 with TRBJ2-6; D is ambiguous. From germline, CDR1 is MGHRA and CDR2 YSYEKL. CDR3 length: 17 amino acids. The V gene lost 7 bases and the J gene lost 0 bases, with 16 bases spanning the gap. The CDR3 loop reads CASKFRPDNSGANVLTF. The CDR3 nucleotides are TGCGCCAGCAAATTCAGGCCTGACAACTCTGGGGCCAACGTCCTGACTTTC.

The rearrangement uses TRBV24-1 and TRBJ2-7; 9 bases match TRBD1. V was clipped by 9 bases and J by 4 bases; unmatched bases: 12. The CDR3 length is 15 residues. From germline, CDR1 is KGHDR and CDR2 SFDVKD. The DNA for the CDR3 is TGTGCCACCTCCTCTTCCGGGACAGGGATGTACGAGCAGTACTTC. It translates to CATSSSGTGMYEQYF.

The chain recombines TRBV18 with TRBJ2-7; tentative D call: TRBD1 (6 bases). The V end was cut by 3 bases, the J end by 2 bases, with 8 bases between. Germline-derived CDR1 and CDR2 are KGHSH and LQKENI. This CDR3 contains 13 residues. DNA of the CDR3: TGTGCCAGCTCACCCGACAGGACCTACGAGCAGTACTTC. Translation: CASSPDRTYEQYF. Full variable domain (missing parts from reference TRBV18 and TRBJ2-7): NAGVMQNPRHLVRRRGQEARLRCSPMKGHSHVYWYRQLPEEGLKFMVYLQKENIIDESGMPKERFSAEFPKEGPSILRIQQVVRGDSAAYFCASSPDRTYEQYFGPGTRLTVT.

The chain carries TRBV10-3 and TRBJ2-3; 11 bases match TRBD1. The V gene end was trimmed by 3 bases and the J gene end by 4 bases; junction bases not matched to a gene: 3. Germline CDR1 and CDR2: ENHRY and SYGVKD. CDR3 length: 15 residues. The CDR3 DNA is TGTGCCATCAGTGACGGACAGGGGGCACCAGATACGCAGTATTTT. As protein: CAISDGQGAPDTQYF.

This sequence joins TRBV27 and TRBJ1-2; 8 bases match TRBD1. Germline values: CDR1 MNHEY, CDR2 SMNVEV (reference sequence). J was trimmed by 0 bases and V by 5 bases; bases with no gene match: 8. CDR3 length equals 16 residues. CDR3 in amino acids: CASSPWTGRTNYGYTF. In DNA, the CDR3 is TGTGCCAGCAGTCCCTGGACAGGGCGGACTAACTATGGCTACACCTTC.

The CDR3 sequence: CASSSSAGEQFF. Here the CDR3 DNA reads TGTGCCAGCAGCTCTTCCGCGGGGGAGCAGTTCTTC. The genes are TRBV7-3 and TRBJ2-1, with D possibly matching TRBD2 (6 bases). The CDR3 contains 12 residues. Germline CDR1 and CDR2: SGHTA and FQGTGA. The V end was cut by 4 bases, the J end by 10 bases, with 11 bases between.

V usage is TRBV27 and J usage is TRBJ1-3; D remains ambiguous. This CDR3 is 14 amino acids long. Deletions cut 4 bases from V and 0 bases from J, with 7 bases between. CDR1 MNHEY and CDR2 SMNVEV come from the germline V gene (reference sequence). CDR3 DNA: TGTGCCAGCAGTTCACTGAGCTCTGGAAACACCATATATTTT. Translation gives CASSSLSSGNTIYF.

This rearrangement joins TRBV30 to TRBJ2-1, with D possibly matching TRBD2 (5 bases). V was shortened by 3 bases and J by 1 base, with 13 bases between the two germline ends. The CDR3 loop spans 15 amino acids. Germline CDR1 reads GTSNPN; CDR2 reads SVGIG (reference sequence). The CDR3 DNA reads as TGTGCCTGGAGACTGAGCGGCGGATCCTACAATGAGCAGTTCTTC. Encoded protein: CAWRLSGGSYNEQFF.

V gene TRBV15 combines with J gene TRBJ2-7; maybe TRBD2 (7 bases). The V gene lost 0 bases and the J gene lost 3 bases, with 15 bases spanning the gap. The CDR3 has 16 residues. Per germline, CDR1 LNHNV and CDR2 YYDKDF (reference sequence). CDR3 nucleotide sequence: TGTGCCACCAGCAGAGATGGGGGGGCCAGGGTCTACGAGCAGTACTTC. The encoded protein is CATSRDGGARVYEQYF. Combining the CDR3 with reference TRBV15 and TRBJ2-7 gives the whole variable domain DAMVIQNPRYQVTQFGKPVTLSCSQTLNHNVMYWYQQKSSQAPKLLFHYYDKDFNNEADTPDNFQSRRPNTSFCFLDIRSPGLGDTAMYLCATSRDGGARVYEQYFGPGTRLTVT.

V usage is TRBV9 and J usage is TRBJ1-2; 9 bases line up with TRBD1. Trimming cost V 5 bases and J 6 bases; bases outside gene matches: 11. The CDR3 contains 15 residues. Germline CDR1 reads SGDLS; CDR2 reads YYNGEE. The CDR3 bases are TGTGCCAGCAGACCCACGGGACAGGGATACGATGGCTACACCTTC. This sequence encodes CASRPTGQGYDGYTF.

The chain links TRBV2 to TRBJ2-1; the match to TRBD1 covers 7 bases. The CDR3 is made up of 15 amino acids. Trimming removed 6 bases from V and 0 bases from J; junction bases left unmatched: 5. Germline CDR1 reads SNHLY; CDR2 reads FYNNEI. The CDR3 nucleotides are TGTGCCAGCAGGGCGGACAGGATCTCCTACAATGAGCAGTTCTTC. Its protein product is CASRADRISYNEQFF.

This clone was found once. The chain recombines TRBV4-2 with TRBJ1-4; D remains unclear. Trimming shortened V by 3 bases and J by 8 bases, and 19 bases separated the two germline ends. The CDR3 length is 16 residues. Per germline, CDR1 LGHNA and CDR2 YNFKEQ. The CDR3 spells CASSQLSGEAYEKLFF. In DNA form, the CDR3 reads TGTGCCAGCAGCCAGCTAAGCGGGGAGGCTTACGAAAAACTGTTTTTT.

The chain combines TRBV3-1 (or the pseudogene TRBV3-2) with TRBJ2-3; TRBD2 aligns across 7 bases. Germline V gives CDR1 LGHDT, CDR2 YNNKEL (reference sequence). The trim removed 3 bases at V and 2 bases at J, leaving 8 bases unmatched. This CDR3 is 16 amino acids long. CDR3 bases: TGTGCCAGCAGCCACCGACTAGCTCTTACCACAGATACGCAGTATTTT. Its protein product is CASSHRLALTTDTQYF.

V gene TRBV7-2 combines with J gene TRBJ1-4; TRBD1 is a possible D gene (5 bases). The V and J ends lost 2 bases and 7 bases respectively, with 11 bases between them. The CDR3 has 14 residues. CDR1 is SGHTA and CDR2 is FQGNSA in the germline V gene. CDR3 amino acids: CASSLWGGGEKLFF. The CDR3 DNA follows: TGTGCCAGCAGCTTATGGGGGGGAGGTGAAAAACTGTTTTTT.

This chain joins TRBV9 and TRBJ2-2; 11 positions agree with TRBD1. Looked up from germline, CDR1 is SGDLS and CDR2 is YYNGEE. The ends lost 3 bases at V and 5 bases at J; junction bases unmatched: 6. The CDR3 covers 16 residues. CDR3 nucleotide sequence: TGTGCCAGCAGCGACCGGGACAGGGGGTATACCGGGGAGCTGTTTTTT. Amino acid sequence: CASSDRDRGYTGELFF.

The chain combines TRBV7-2 with TRBJ2-3, with TRBD2 as a possible D gene (7 bases). This CDR3 region has 12 residues. Trimming cost V 1 base and J 13 bases, with 12 bases left between them. Germline CDR1 and CDR2: SGHTA and FQGNSA. The CDR3 sequence is CASSLVWEGEYF. CDR3 bases: TGTGCCAGCAGCTTAGTTTGGGAGGGGGAGTATTTT.

The chain joins TRBV5-1 to TRBJ2-7; D may be TRBD2 (8 bases). The CDR3 contains 14 residues. In germline, CDR1 is SGHRS, CDR2 YFSETQ. V lost 5 bases and J lost 3, with 15 bases in between. CDR3 residues: CASRRGGQYYEQYF. The CDR3 DNA reads TGCGCCAGCAGACGGGGGGGACAGTACTACGAGCAGTACTTC. Drawing the rest from reference TRBV5-1 and TRBJ2-7, the complete variable domain is KAGVTQTPRYLIKTRGQQVTLSCSPISGHRSVSWYQQTPGQGLQFLFEYFSETQRNKGNFPGRFSGRQFSNSRSEMNVSTLELGDSALYLCASRRGGQYYEQYFGPGTRLTVT.

V is TRBV7-8 and J is TRBJ2-7, with a weak D call TRBD1 (5 bases). There are 15 residues in the CDR3. Trimming left V 1 base short and J 0 bases short, with 10 bases between. Germline values: CDR1 SGHVS, CDR2 FQNEAQ. CDR3 nucleotides: TGTGCCAGCAGCTTAGGGGCAGACAGCTCCTACGAGCAGTACTTC. Translating it yields CASSLGADSSYEQYF.